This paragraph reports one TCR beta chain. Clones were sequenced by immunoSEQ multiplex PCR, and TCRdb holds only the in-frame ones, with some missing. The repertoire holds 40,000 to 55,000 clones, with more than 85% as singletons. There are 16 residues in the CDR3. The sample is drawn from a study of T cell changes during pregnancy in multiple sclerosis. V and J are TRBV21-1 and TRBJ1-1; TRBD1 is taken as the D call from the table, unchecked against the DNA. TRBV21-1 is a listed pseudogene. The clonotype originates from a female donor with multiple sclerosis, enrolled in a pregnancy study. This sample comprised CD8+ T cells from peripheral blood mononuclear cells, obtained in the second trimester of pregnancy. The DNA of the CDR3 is TGTGCCAGCAGCAAAGCGGGGACAGGAACTTGGGTTGAAGCTTTCTTT. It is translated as CASSKAGTGTWVEAFF.